These 30 T cell receptor beta chains share one sample of origin, sequenced in a study of blood T cell repertoires in COVID-19. Clones were read by immunoSEQ multiplex PCR, and TCRdb kept only the in-frame ones, dropping some. The repertoire holds about 160,000 clones, roughly 82% seen once, with 7% in the top ten. Material for sequencing was peripheral blood. These receptors came from a woman aged 40 to 49 with COVID-19, enrolled during active disease.

This clone has more than one count but fewer than ten. The chain employs TRBV19 and TRBJ1-2, with 8 bases lining up with TRBD1. The germline V gene encodes CDR1 LNHDA and CDR2 SQIVND (reference sequence). CDR3 length equals 13 residues. Losses at the gene ends were 6 bases for V and 4 bases for J; bases not matched to a gene: 4. The CDR3 DNA sequence: TGTGCCAGTAGCGACAGGGGCAGCTATGGCTACACCTTC. It is translated as CASSDRGSYGYTF. The full variable domain, its missing parts supplied by reference TRBV19 and TRBJ1-2, is DGGITQSPKYLFRKEGQNVTLSCEQNLNHDAMYWYRQDPGQGLRLIYYSQIVNDFQKGDIAEGYSVSREKKESFPLTVTSAQKNPTAFYLCASSDRGSYGYTFGSGTRLTVV.

This clone occurred once. This chain's CDR3 is CASSQDPDSGYGYTF. The CDR3 coding sequence is TGTGCCAGCAGCCAAGATCCGGACAGCGGCTATGGCTACACCTTC. The chain combines TRBV4-2 with TRBJ1-2; D possibly corresponds to TRBD1 (6 bases). The V end lost 0 bases, the J end lost 4 bases, and 12 bases lay between the germline ends. Germline CDR1 is LGHNA and CDR2 is YNFKEQ. This CDR3 is 15 amino acids long.

The rearrangement uses TRBV24-1 and TRBJ2-1; D may be TRBD2 (5 bases). Germline V lookup: CDR1 KGHDR, CDR2 SFDVKD. This CDR3 is 15 amino acids long. V was clipped by 4 bases and J by 7 bases, with 16 bases between them. The CDR3 protein is CATSDPISAWNEQFF. CDR3 DNA: TGTGCCACCAGTGACCCCATTAGCGCTTGGAATGAGCAGTTCTTC.

V usage is TRBV30 and J usage is TRBJ1-1; 9 positions match TRBD1. V trimming: 0 bases; J trimming: 9 bases; junction bases outside the gene matches: 8. Germline CDR1 and CDR2: GTSNPN and SVGIG (reference sequence). The CDR3 extends over 14 amino acids. The CDR3 DNA reads as TGTGCCTGGAGTGTGGAAGCCGGGACAGGGAAAGCTTTCTTT. Translation: CAWSVEAGTGKAFF.

The genes are TRBV11-2 and TRBJ1-1; D gene unclear. V was trimmed by 3 bases and J by 1 base, leaving 3 bases between them. This CDR3 is built from 12 residues. In germline, CDR1 is SGHAT, CDR2 FQNNGV. The CDR3 region has the DNA TGTGCCAGCAGCTTCGGGAACACTGAAGCTTTCTTT. This codes for CASSFGNTEAFF. Variable domain in full (rest from reference TRBV11-2 and TRBJ1-1): EAGVAQSPRYKIIEKRQSVAFWCNPISGHATLYWYQQILGQGPKLLIQFQNNGVVDDSQLPKDRFSAERLKGVDSTLKIQPAKLEDSAVYLCASSFGNTEAFFGQGTRLTVV.

This clone was picked up one time. This chain links TRBV18 with TRBJ2-5; a possible D gene is TRBD2 (5 bases). The CDR3 is 16 amino acids. Trimming removed 3 bases at V and 5 bases at J, with 19 bases between. CDR1 is KGHSH and CDR2 is LQKENI in the germline V gene. In DNA form, the CDR3 reads TGTGCCAGCTCACCCGGAGGCATGGGGATTCGGGAGACCCAGTACTTC. Protein product: CASSPGGMGIRETQYF.

This rearrangement joins TRBV5-6 to TRBJ1-4, with D perhaps matching TRBD1 (5 bases). Trimming removed 0 bases at V and 12 bases at J, with 15 bases between. The germline V gene encodes CDR1 SGHDT and CDR2 YYEEEE. The CDR3 extends over 14 amino acids. The CDR3 is CASSLAFSIGELFF. The CDR3 DNA reads as TGTGCCAGCAGCTTGGCATTTTCAATAGGGGAACTGTTTTTT.

The CDR3: CSVRLLTLNYGYTF. The CDR3, as DNA: TGCAGCGTGAGACTATTGACATTAAACTATGGCTACACCTTC. This chain joins TRBV29-1 and TRBJ1-2; D remains unclear. CDR3 length: 14 residues. Germline CDR1 and CDR2: SQVTM and ANQGSEA. Trimming removed 6 bases at V and 2 bases at J, with 16 bases between.

The rearrangement uses TRBV6-4 and TRBJ2-3, with TRBD2 matching 9 bases. V was clipped by 5 bases and J by 4 bases; unmatched bases: 4. Germline-derived CDR1 and CDR2 are MRHNA and SNTAGT. The CDR3 loop spans 14 amino acids. Written as DNA, the CDR3 is TGTGCCAGCAGTCTTAGCGGGAGCTCAGATACGCAGTATTTT. Amino acids: CASSLSGSSDTQYF.

This clone was observed a handful of times. This chain links TRBV29-1 with TRBJ2-1, with no clear D. This CDR3 is built from 12 residues. The V gene's germline CDR1 is SQVTM and CDR2 ANQGSEA. Trimming removed 4 bases from V and 9 bases from J, with 13 bases in between. The CDR3 DNA is TGCAGCGTTGCTCAAACGGCAGGTGAGCAGTTCTTC. Its translation: CSVAQTAGEQFF.

The V and J genes are TRBV7-9 and TRBJ1-2; D is perhaps TRBD1 (5 bases). The CDR3 is 15 amino acids. The germline V gene encodes CDR1 SEHNR and CDR2 FQNEAQ (reference sequence). The ends were cut back, 5 bases at V and 8 bases at J, with 21 bases in the middle. The CDR3 spells CASSQMNGQHRGYTF. CDR3 nucleotides: TGTGCCAGCAGCCAAATGAACGGACAACACCGCGGCTACACCTTC.

The V and J genes are TRBV4-2 and TRBJ1-3, with TRBD1 matching 10 bases. The CDR3 loop spans 18 amino acids. The germline V gene has CDR1 LGHNA and CDR2 YNFKEQ. V shed 4 bases and J 6 bases; nucleotides not matched to a gene: 15. In nucleotides, the CDR3 is TGTGCCAGCAGCCGCTCCCAGACAGGGGGCACCCCCGTAAACACCATATATTTT. Encoded protein: CASSRSQTGGTPVNTIYF.

V gene TRBV18 combines with J gene TRBJ1-1; no definite D call. Germline V gene sequence: CDR1 KGHSH, CDR2 LQKENI. This CDR3 contains 14 residues. Trimming stripped 5 bases from V and 2 bases from J, with 12 bases between. CDR3 nucleotides: TGTGCCAGCTCATACAGTCTCCTAAACACTGAAGCTTTCTTT. This gives the protein CASSYSLLNTEAFF.

The chain combines TRBV27 with TRBJ1-2; D is unresolved. From germline, CDR1 is MNHEY and CDR2 SMNVEV (reference sequence). The CDR3 has 13 amino acids. The V end lost 6 bases, the J end lost 3 bases, and 11 bases lay between the germline ends. CDR3 DNA sequence: TGTGCCAGCAGCCCTATTGCGGACTATGGCTACACCTTC. It yields the protein CASSPIADYGYTF.

The genes are TRBV2 and TRBJ2-1, with 7 bases aligning to TRBD1. After removal of 5 bases from V and 5 bases from J, the junction contained 3 bases not matched to a gene. CDR3 length: 13 amino acids. Germline assignment: CDR1 SNHLY and CDR2 FYNNEI. The CDR3, as DNA: TGTGCCAGCAGTCAAGACAGGGACAATGAGCAGTTCTTC. It is translated as CASSQDRDNEQFF.

The J gene is TRBJ1-4, the V gene TRBV6-5; 9 nucleotides agree with TRBD1. V shed 6 bases and J 8 bases; nucleotides not matched to a gene: 7. Germline V lookup: CDR1 MNHEY, CDR2 SVGAGI. The CDR3 has 14 residues. For the CDR3, the DNA is TGTGCCAGCAGCCACGGGGACAGGGCGGAAAAACTGTTTTTT. It yields the protein CASSHGDRAEKLFF.

V is TRBV2 and J is TRBJ1-4; D uncertain. The CDR3 spans 14 residues. V was clipped by 4 bases and J by 3 bases, with 9 bases between them. CDR1 SNHLY and CDR2 FYNNEI come from the germline V gene. This CDR3 reads CASSAYSANEKLFF. The CDR3 DNA follows: TGTGCCAGCAGTGCTTACAGTGCTAATGAAAAACTGTTTTTT.

This chain connects TRBV11-3 to TRBJ2-5; 7 bases map to TRBD1. Germline trimming cut 1 base from V and 9 bases from J; bases unmatched to any gene: 5. This CDR3 is built from 13 residues. Germline CDR1 reads SGHNT; CDR2 reads YENEEA. CDR3 loop: CASSLVKGGSQYF. For the CDR3, the DNA is TGTGCCAGCAGCTTAGTGAAAGGGGGCTCCCAGTACTTC.

This clone has a handful of counts. The chain couples TRBV5-1 to TRBJ1-2, with 8 bases matching TRBD1. The CDR3 extends over 17 amino acids. Germline CDR1 SGHRS, CDR2 YFSETQ. V trimming: 0 bases; J trimming: 8 bases; junction bases outside the gene matches: 15. This CDR3 reads CASSLANQGQDDGGYTF. DNA of the CDR3: TGCGCCAGCAGCTTGGCCAACCAGGGACAGGATGATGGAGGCTACACCTTC.

The chain carries TRBV6-1 and TRBJ2-7, with D possibly matching TRBD2 (5 bases). The CDR3 loop spans 16 amino acids. Looked up from germline, CDR1 is MNHNS and CDR2 is SASEGT. V shed 2 bases and J shed 2 bases, with 16 bases lying between them. CDR3 sequence reads: CASSETPLGVAYEQYV. The CDR3 nucleotides read TGTGCCAGCAGTGAAACCCCGCTGGGAGTAGCCTACGAGCAGTACGTC.

The count of this clone is one. The chain recombines TRBV10-2 with TRBJ2-1; D perhaps matches TRBD1 (5 bases). The germline CDR1 and CDR2 sequences are WSHSY and SAAADI. Between the trimmed V and J ends, which lost 4 bases and 5 bases, there was a span of 24 bases. The CDR3 totals 18 residues. The CDR3 nucleotides read TGCGCCAGCAGTGGGTTTAGGGGCTCACAGGCCCGAGACAATGAGCAGTTCTTC. Translating it yields CASSGFRGSQARDNEQFF.

This clone has a count of ten or more. The chain joins TRBV7-8 to TRBJ1-3, with D uncertain. The CDR3 length is 17 residues. The germline V gene has CDR1 SGHVS and CDR2 FQNEAQ. V lost 5 bases and J 0 bases, leaving 17 bases between the germline ends. The CDR3 loop reads CASSQGVEGFSGNTIYF. The CDR3 nucleotides are TGTGCCAGCAGCCAAGGTGTAGAGGGATTCTCTGGAAACACCATATATTTT.

CDR3 residues: CTSSQEEQGETTGELFF. The CDR3 nucleotides read TGCACCAGCAGCCAAGAGGAACAGGGGGAAACCACCGGGGAGCTGTTTTTT. The chain carries TRBV1 and TRBJ2-2; whether TRBD1, the table's D call, matches the DNA was not checked. TRBV1 is given as a pseudogene. This CDR3 contains 17 residues.

The V call is TRBV30, the J call TRBJ2-1; maybe TRBD2 (7 bases). Deletions cut 2 bases from V and 5 bases from J, with 13 bases between. CDR3 size: 14 residues. Germline lookup yields CDR1 GTSNPN and CDR2 SVGIG (reference sequence). The CDR3 here is CAWSRGRGDNEQFF. The CDR3 nucleotides are TGTGCCTGGAGTCGAGGGAGGGGGGACAATGAGCAGTTCTTC.

This chain's CDR3 is CASSLGQKSRTGGYTF. CDR3 nucleotide sequence: TGTGCCAGCTCACTGGGCCAGAAGTCTAGGACAGGCGGCTACACCTTC. The chain has TRBV18 and TRBJ1-2; TRBD1 matches 7 bases. Germline V CDR1 and CDR2: KGHSH, LQKENI. This CDR3 comprises 16 residues. Germline trimming cut 4 bases from V and 8 bases from J; bases unmatched to any gene: 16. The entire variable domain, with the rest obtained from reference TRBV18 and TRBJ1-2, is as follows: NAGVMQNPRHLVRRRGQEARLRCSPMKGHSHVYWYRQLPEEGLKFMVYLQKENIIDESGMPKERFSAEFPKEGPSILRIQQVVRGDSAAYFCASSLGQKSRTGGYTFGSGTRLTVV.

The chain employs TRBV28 and TRBJ1-2, with TRBD1 matching 10 bases. This CDR3 has 15 amino acids. V was pared by 8 bases and J by 5 bases, with 11 bases of the junction left unmatched. Germline loops: CDR1 MDHEN, CDR2 SYDVKM. The DNA of the CDR3 is TGTGCCAGCGACGGTGACAGGGGGCGAGGGTATGGCTACACCTTC. Encoded protein: CASDGDRGRGYGYTF.

The genes are TRBV3-1 (or the pseudogene TRBV3-2) and TRBJ1-6; TRBD1 matches 7 bases. Germline CDR1 LGHDT, CDR2 YNNKEL (reference sequence). The CDR3 length is 15 residues. J lost 5 bases, V lost 0 bases, and 1 base had no gene match. CDR3 residues: CASSQDRGDNSPLHF. In DNA form, the CDR3 reads TGTGCCAGCAGCCAAGACAGGGGGGATAATTCACCCCTCCACTTT.

The chain joins TRBV4-2 to TRBJ1-4; a weak D match, TRBD1 (6 bases). The germline V gene encodes CDR1 LGHNA and CDR2 YNFKEQ. Trimming took 6 bases from V and 4 from J, leaving 15 bases between them. The CDR3 is 15 residues long. CDR3: CASRLRGGGNEKLFF. In nucleotides, the CDR3 is TGTGCCAGCAGATTAAGAGGGGGTGGTAATGAAAAACTGTTTTTT.

The genes are TRBV29-1 and TRBJ2-5; D is possibly TRBD1 (6 bases). CDR1 is SQVTM and CDR2 is ANQGSEA in the germline V gene. V was trimmed by 6 bases and J by 3 bases, leaving 17 bases between them. The CDR3 loop spans 14 amino acids. The chain's CDR3 is CSVPRGQSKETQYF. CDR3 DNA sequence: TGCAGCGTACCCCGTGGACAGTCTAAAGAGACCCAGTACTTC.

As for this clone: The same CDR3 also results from other DNA sequences found in this sample. The chain couples TRBV19 to TRBJ2-5; tentatively, D is TRBD2 (5 bases). The germline V gene encodes CDR1 LNHDA and CDR2 SQIVND (reference sequence). CDR3 length equals 13 residues. The V end was cut by 5 bases, the J end by 2 bases, with 9 bases between. CDR3: CASSEGRQETQYF. In nucleotides, the CDR3 is TGTGCCAGTAGTGAGGGAAGGCAAGAGACCCAGTACTTC.